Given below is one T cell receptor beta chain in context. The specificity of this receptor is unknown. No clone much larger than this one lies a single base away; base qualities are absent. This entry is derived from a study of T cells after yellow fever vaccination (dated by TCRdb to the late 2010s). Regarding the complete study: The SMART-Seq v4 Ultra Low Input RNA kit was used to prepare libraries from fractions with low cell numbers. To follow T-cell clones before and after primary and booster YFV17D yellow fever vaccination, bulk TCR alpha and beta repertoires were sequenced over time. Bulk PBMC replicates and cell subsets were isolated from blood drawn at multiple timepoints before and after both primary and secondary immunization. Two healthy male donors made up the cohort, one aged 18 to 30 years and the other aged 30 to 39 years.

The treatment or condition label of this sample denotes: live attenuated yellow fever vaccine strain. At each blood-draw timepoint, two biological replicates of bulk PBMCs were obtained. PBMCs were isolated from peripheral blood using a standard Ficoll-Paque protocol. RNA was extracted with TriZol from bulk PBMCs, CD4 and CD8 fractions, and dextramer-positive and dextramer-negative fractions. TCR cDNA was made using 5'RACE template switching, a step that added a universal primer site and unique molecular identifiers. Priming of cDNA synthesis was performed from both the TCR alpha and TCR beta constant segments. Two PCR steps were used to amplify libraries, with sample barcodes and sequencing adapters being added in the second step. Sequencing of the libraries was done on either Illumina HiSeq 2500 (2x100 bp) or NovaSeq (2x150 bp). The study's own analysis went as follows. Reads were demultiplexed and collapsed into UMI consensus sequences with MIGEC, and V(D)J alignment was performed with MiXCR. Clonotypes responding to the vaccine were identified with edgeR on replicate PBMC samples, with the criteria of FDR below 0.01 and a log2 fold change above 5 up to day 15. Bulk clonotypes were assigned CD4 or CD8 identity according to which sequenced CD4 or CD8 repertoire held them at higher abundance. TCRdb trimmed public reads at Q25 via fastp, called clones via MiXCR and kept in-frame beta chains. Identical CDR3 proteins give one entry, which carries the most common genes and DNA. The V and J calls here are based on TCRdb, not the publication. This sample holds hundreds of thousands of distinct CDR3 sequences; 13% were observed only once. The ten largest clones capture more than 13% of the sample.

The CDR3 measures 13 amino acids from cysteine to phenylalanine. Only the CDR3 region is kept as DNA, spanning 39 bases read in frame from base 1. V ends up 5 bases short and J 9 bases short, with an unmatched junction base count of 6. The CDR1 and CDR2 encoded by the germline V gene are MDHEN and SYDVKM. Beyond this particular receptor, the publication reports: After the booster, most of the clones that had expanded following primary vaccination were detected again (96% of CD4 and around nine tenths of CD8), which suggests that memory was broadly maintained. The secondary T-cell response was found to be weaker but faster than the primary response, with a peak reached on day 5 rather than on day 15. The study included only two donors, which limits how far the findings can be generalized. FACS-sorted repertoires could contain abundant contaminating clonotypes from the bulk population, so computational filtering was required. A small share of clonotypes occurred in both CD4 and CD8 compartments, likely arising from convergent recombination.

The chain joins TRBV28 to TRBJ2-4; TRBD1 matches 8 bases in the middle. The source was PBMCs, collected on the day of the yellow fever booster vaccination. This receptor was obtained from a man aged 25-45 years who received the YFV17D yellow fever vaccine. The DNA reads TGTGCCAGCAGTCGACAGGGGTTCGCCATTCAGTACTTC. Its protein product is CASSRQGFAIQYF.